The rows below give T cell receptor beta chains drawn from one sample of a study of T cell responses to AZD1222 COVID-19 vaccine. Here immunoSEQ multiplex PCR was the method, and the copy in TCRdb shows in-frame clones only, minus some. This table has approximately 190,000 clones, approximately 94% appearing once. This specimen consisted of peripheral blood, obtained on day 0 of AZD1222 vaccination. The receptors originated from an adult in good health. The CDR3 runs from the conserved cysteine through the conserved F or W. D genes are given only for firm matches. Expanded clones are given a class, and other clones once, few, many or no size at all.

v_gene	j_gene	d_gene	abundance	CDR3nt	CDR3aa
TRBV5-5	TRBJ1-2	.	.	TGTGCCAGCGGCACGGTCATACTAACCCGGCCCGGCTACACCTTC	CASGTVILTRPGYTF
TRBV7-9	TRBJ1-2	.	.	TGTGCCAGCAGCTTAGCGTGGCAGTCCTATGGCTACACCTTC	CASSLAWQSYGYTF
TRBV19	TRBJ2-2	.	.	TGTGCCAGTAGTTTTCGTTCGAGTAAGCTGTTTTTT	CASSFRSSKLFF
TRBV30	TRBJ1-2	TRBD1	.	TGTGCCTGGAGTGTCGGACAGGGGAAAGGTGGCTACACCTTC	CAWSVGQGKGGYTF
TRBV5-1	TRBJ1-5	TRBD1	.	TGCGCCAGCAGCTTGGGCCAGGGGGCGAATCAGCCCCAGCATTTT	CASSLGQGANQPQHF
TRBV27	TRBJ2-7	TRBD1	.	TGTGCCAGCAGTTTAGGTTACAGGGGCTCCGAGCAGTACTTC	CASSLGYRGSEQYF
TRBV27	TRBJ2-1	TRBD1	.	TGTGCCAGCAGTCCACTCGGGACAGGGAACTACAATGAGCAGTTCTTC	CASSPLGTGNYNEQFF
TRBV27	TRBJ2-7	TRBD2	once	TGTGCCAGCAGTTTATATGGGGCCGGGGAGGGCGAGCAGTACTTC	CASSLYGAGEGEQYF
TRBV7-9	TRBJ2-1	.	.	TGTGCCAGCAGCGCGCCTCCCGGGACCCAGCAGTTCTTC	CASSAPPGTQQFF
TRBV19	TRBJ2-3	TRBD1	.	TGTGCCAGTATCGGACCGGGGACAGGGGGTCAAGGGCAGTATTTT	CASIGPGTGGQGQYF
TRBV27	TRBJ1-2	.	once	TGTGCCAGCAGTTTTCGGAGGGGTAGCTATGGCTACACCTTC	CASSFRRGSYGYTF
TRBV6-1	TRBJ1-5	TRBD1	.	TGTGCCAGCAGTGAAGAACCGGGACAGGGGAGGCCCCCAAATCAGCCCCAGCATTTT	CASSEEPGQGRPPNQPQHF
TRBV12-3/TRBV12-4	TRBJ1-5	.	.	TGTGCCAGCTCGAGGGGGAATAAGCCCCAGCATTTT	CASSRGNKPQHF
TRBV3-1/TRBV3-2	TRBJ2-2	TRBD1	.	TGTGCCAGCAGCCAACCTTCCGGGACAGTAAACACCGGGGAGCTGTTTTTT	CASSQPSGTVNTGELFF
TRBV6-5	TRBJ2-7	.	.	TGTGCCACCCACAGACTTCACTCCTACGAGCAGTACTTC	CATHRLHSYEQYF
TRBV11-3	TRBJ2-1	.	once	TGTGCCAGCAGCTTAGAGGGCAGGCGGGGCAATGAGCAGTTCTTC	CASSLEGRRGNEQFF
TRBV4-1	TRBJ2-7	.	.	TGCGCCAGCAGCCAAACAGGGTACTACGAGCAGTACTTC	CASSQTGYYEQYF
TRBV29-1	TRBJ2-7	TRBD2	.	TGCAGCGTTGAAGGGTCCTCTAGCGGAGGAACACGCTACGAGCAGTACTTC	CSVEGSSSGGTRYEQYF
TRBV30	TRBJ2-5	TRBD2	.	TGTGCCTGGAGAAGTATTAGCGGGAGAGAGACCCAGTACTTC	CAWRSISGRETQYF
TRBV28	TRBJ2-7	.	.	TGTGCCAGCAGTTTAACGGGAGCGAGCGAGCAGTACTTC	CASSLTGASEQYF
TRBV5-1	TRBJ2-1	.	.	TGCGCCAGCAGCCTGGGACAAAGCTCCTACAATGAGCAGTTCTTC	CASSLGQSSYNEQFF
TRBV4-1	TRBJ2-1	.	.	TGCGCCAGCAGCCGCGAAAATCGTGAGCAGTTCTTC	CASSRENREQFF
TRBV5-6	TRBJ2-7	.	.	TGTGCCAGCAGCCTCGTGACAACCTCCTACGAGCAGTACTTC	CASSLVTTSYEQYF
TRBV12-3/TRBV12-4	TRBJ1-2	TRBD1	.	TGTGCCAGCAGTCCCGGACAGGGTGGGGGCTACACCTTC	CASSPGQGGGYTF
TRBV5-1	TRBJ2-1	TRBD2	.	TGCGCCAGCAGCTTGGTATGGGCGGGAGGGGACAATGAGCAGTTCTTC	CASSLVWAGGDNEQFF
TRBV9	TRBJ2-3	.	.	TGTGCCAGCAGCGTAGTAGGGATCCCAGATACGCAGTATTTT	CASSVVGIPDTQYF
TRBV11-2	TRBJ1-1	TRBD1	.	TGTGCCAGCAGCTGGCGGCAGGGGGCGCGGACTGAAGCTTTCTTT	CASSWRQGARTEAFF
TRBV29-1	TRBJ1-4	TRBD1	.	TGCAGCGTTCGGGACAGCCTTCATGGCAAGGAAAAACTGTTTTTT	CSVRDSLHGKEKLFF
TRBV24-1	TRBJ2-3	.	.	TGTGCCACCAGTGATCTGGGGGGTTCCGATACAGATACGCAGTATTTT	CATSDLGGSDTDTQYF
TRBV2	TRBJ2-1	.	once	TGTGCCAGCAATCTGGGGCGCAATGAGCAGTTCTTC	CASNLGRNEQFF
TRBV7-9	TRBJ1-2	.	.	TGTGCCAGCAGCCCCCGCGAGGCTGGGTTTGGCTATGGCTACACCTTC	CASSPREAGFGYGYTF
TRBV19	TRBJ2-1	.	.	TGTGCCAGTAGTATGTTTGGGGAGGGGAGGGGGAATGAGCAGTTCTTC	CASSMFGEGRGNEQFF
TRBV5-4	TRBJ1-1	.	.	TGTGCCAGCAGCTTAGGTGTGACACTCCAGAACACTGAAGCTTTCTTT	CASSLGVTLQNTEAFF
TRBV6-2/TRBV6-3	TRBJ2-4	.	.	TGTGCCAGCAGTTACTCGTTTGTACAGTACAGTTACTTC	CASSYSFVQYSYF
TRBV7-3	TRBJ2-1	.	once	TGTGCCAGCAGCTTAAGACGGGGCCCCTCCTACAATGAGCAGTTCTTC	CASSLRRGPSYNEQFF
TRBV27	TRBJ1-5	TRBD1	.	TGTGCCAGCAGTTCCAGACAGGGGGCGGATCAGCCCCAGCATTTT	CASSSRQGADQPQHF
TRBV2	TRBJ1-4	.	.	TGTGCCAGCAGTCCCCAGGGGTATGATGAAAAACTGTTTTTT	CASSPQGYDEKLFF
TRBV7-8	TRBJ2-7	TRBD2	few	TGTGCCAGCAGCCCGGAGGGGACGGGAGGCCACGAGCAGTACTTC	CASSPEGTGGHEQYF
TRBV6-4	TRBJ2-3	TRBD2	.	TGTGCCAGCAGCCCTAGCGGGACCACAGATACGCAGTATTTT	CASSPSGTTDTQYF
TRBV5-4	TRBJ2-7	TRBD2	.	TGTGCCAGCAGTTATCGGACTAGCGGGATCCCCTACGAGCAGTACTTC	CASSYRTSGIPYEQYF
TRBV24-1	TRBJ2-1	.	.	TGTGCCACCAGTAAGGGAGCCAATGAGCAGTTCTTC	CATSKGANEQFF
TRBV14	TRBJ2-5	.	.	TGTGCCAGCAGCCATTTGGGGGCCGAGACCCAGTACTTC	CASSHLGAETQYF
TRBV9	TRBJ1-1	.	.	TGTGCCAGCAGCGTAGGGTTTGGGGCCGAAGCTTTCTTT	CASSVGFGAEAFF
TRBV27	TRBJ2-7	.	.	TGTGCCAGCAGGCCAGGCATCCGGATCCCCTACGAGCAGTACTTC	CASRPGIRIPYEQYF
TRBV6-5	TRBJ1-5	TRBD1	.	TGTGCCAGCAGCCCCGGGCGGACAGGGAATCAGCCCCAGCATTTT	CASSPGRTGNQPQHF
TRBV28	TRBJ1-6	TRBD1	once	TGTGCCAGCACCACGACAGGGCACTCACCCCTCCACTTT	CASTTTGHSPLHF
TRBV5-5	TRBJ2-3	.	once	TGTGCCAGCAGCTCCGATGATGTCACAGATACGCAGTATTTT	CASSSDDVTDTQYF
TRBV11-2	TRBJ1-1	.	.	TGTGCCAGCAGCTTACCAGGGTTGGTGAACACTGAAGCTTTCTTT	CASSLPGLVNTEAFF
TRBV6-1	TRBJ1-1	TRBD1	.	TGTGCCAGCAGTGATGGGTGGACAGGGACGGAAGCTTTCTTT	CASSDGWTGTEAFF
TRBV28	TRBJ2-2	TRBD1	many	TGTGCCAGCGAAACCATCGGCGGGACAGGGTTCACCGGGGAGCTGTTTTTT	CASETIGGTGFTGELFF
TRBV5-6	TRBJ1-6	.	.	TGTGCCAGCAGCTTGGGGGGAATCTGGTCACCCCTCCACTTT	CASSLGGIWSPLHF
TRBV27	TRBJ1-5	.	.	TGTGCCAGCAGTTTTTTAGGGACGGATCAGCCCCAGCATTTT	CASSFLGTDQPQHF